This T cell receptor (beta chain) is drawn from a study of cytomegalovirus exposure and HLA in healthy donors (TCRdb year 2017). Context from the whole study: According to an earlier analysis of 550 to 750 of the donors, 150 million to 200 million T cells yielded 95 million to 140 million unique TCR beta sequences and 276 Gb of sequence data. An early release that covered fewer than 750 HLA-typed donors contained around 300 gigabases of sequencing data and tens of millions of unique TCR sequences. Of the 398 genotyped donors, approximately 80% fell in the genetic ancestry cluster associated with self-reported Caucasian donors. The study aimed to test whether cataloging public T cell receptors could reveal signatures of past pathogen exposure. The study used immunosequencing to profile the T cell repertoires of 600 to 850 subjects and linked those repertoires to cytomegalovirus serostatus. In addition to the first cohort of 666 subjects, a separate validation cohort of 100 to 150 different subjects was used. The study combined high-throughput TCR immunosequencing, statistical association of individual TCRs with disease status, and machine learning to predict cytomegalovirus infection status. A later analysis re-examined previously published TCR beta repertoires from just over 650 donors and added high-resolution HLA genotyping to investigate patterns of TCR occurrence. The later analysis used no new phenotypic data to find candidate immune exposures, relying instead on TCR beta sequences and their occurrence across donors. To decide whether each TCR beta V gene segment behaved as functional or pseudogenic, an earlier analysis of over 500 of the donors relied on high-throughput TCR beta sequencing. Donor age, sex, ethnicity and CMV serostatus were collected together with the repertoire data. A later genetic analysis took genome-wide SNP genotypes for about three fifths of the roughly 700 donors and used that subset as a discovery cohort. All discovery cohort repertoires had been generated on a single sequencing platform. Both class I and class II loci were covered by HLA typing, at four-digit resolution. Typing coverage varied by locus: roughly 620-640 donors for A, B, C, DRB1 and DQB1; about 520 for DQA1; nearly 610 for DPA1; more than 450 for DPB1. Because of strong linkage in the cohort, four to six DR-DQ haplotypes were treated as single units for association and clustering. Across around 400 genotyped donors of the cohort, an average of approximately 220,000 unique TCR beta nucleotide sequences per donor were sequenced, and 15% to 20% of those sequences were non-productive. Results and caveats for the whole study, not just this receptor: Because HLA typing was unavailable for some donors at each locus, only the typed subset was used in association tests. In both the original and validation cohorts, the classifier was reported to diagnose cytomegalovirus status with high specificity and sensitivity. Roughly uniform sequencing depth across donors was assumed in presence/absence analyses, although this assumption may not hold. Because counts were too low, some 17 rarely observed V segments, including chromosome 9 orphons, were excluded from the earlier analysis of fewer than 650 of the donors. Only TCR beta chains were sequenced in this cohort, and the absence of alpha or paired-chain data limited detectable features. In a later analysis, around 17,000 TCR beta sequences were associated with specific HLA alleles at a false discovery rate of 0.05. Most TCR sequences were observed very rarely across donors, whereas some public TCRs were present in many individuals. When HLA alleles, especially DR and DQ, strongly co-occurred, attributing TCR associations to individual alleles was difficult. CMV serostatus was the only immune exposure information available for the cohort. The study gave a list of more than 150 TCR beta chains associated with cytomegalovirus. In a later analysis, HLA-associated TCR beta chains were found to be more clonally expanded and to have lower generation probabilities than equally common non-associated chains. A later analysis found that TCR association rates varied across HLA loci, with DRB1 alleles showing the most associated TCRs and HLA-C alleles the fewest. In vitro tests confirmed that a few of the cytomegalovirus-associated TCR beta chains recognize cytomegalovirus antigens. Several of the top co-occurrence clusters appeared to be linked to parvovirus B19, influenza, CMV and Epstein-Barr virus, according to a later analysis. Correlated functional status among segregating V segments might be attributable to linkage disequilibrium, but an unknown experimental factor could not be ruled out. A cluster of highly shared sequence variants was judged likely to be a technical artifact of the sequencing pipeline. Broadly in line with IMGT annotations, most TCR beta V segments showed up in productive rearrangements about 87% or about 30% of the time in an earlier analysis of a few hundred of the donors. According to a later analysis, most CMV-associated TCR beta chains appeared to be HLA-restricted, and the HLA associations seemed to be driven largely by CMV exposure. An association between a missense DCLRE1C variant and V-gene and J-gene trimming of TCR beta chains was found in a later genetic analysis and replicated in an independent cohort. It was suggested by the authors that the approach could potentially be generalized to other disease states and immunological phenotypes. In a later genetic analysis, fewer N-insertions in productive TCRs were reported among donors in an Asian-associated ancestry cluster than the 666-donor mean. A further reported finding was that TCR beta sequences accurately predicted the HLA-A and HLA-B alleles for most subjects in the first cohort.

This clone was counted a single time. Its antigen specificity is not known. No qualities accompany the bases; no much larger clone lies one base away. The cohort consisted of approximately 670 healthy bone marrow donors. All cohort members were sampled while nominally healthy, although unrecorded immune exposures were likely present. The donor tested CMV seropositive, placing the donor among the approximately 290 seropositive members of the cohort. Every donor gave a peripheral blood sample, and the peripheral blood mononuclear cells from that sample were used for TCR beta sequencing. Genomic DNA was extracted from the blood cell samples with the Qiagen DNeasy Blood Extraction Kit. The method behind the library was the immunoSEQ multiplex PCR assay. The multiplex PCR relied on a mix of 60 forward primers for TCR Vbeta segments and 13 reverse primers for TCR Jbeta segments. The CDR3 region of rearranged TCR beta genes was amplified from genomic DNA with a multiplex PCR assay. On the Illumina HiSeq System, the amplified TCR beta libraries were sequenced as 87-base-pair reads. Turning to the authors' computational methods: A later analysis tallied about 77 million unique TCR beta chains across the 666 repertoires, and around 10 million of those chains were shared by two or more donors. Raw reads were error-corrected and collapsed into unique sequences by a nearest-neighbor algorithm in which closely related sequences were merged to remove PCR and sequencing errors. CDR3 sequences were aligned to IMGT reference sequences to assign V, D and J gene segments. Each retained sequence needed at least a six-nucleotide match to both a V gene segment and a J gene segment. Rearrangements were called productive when the CDR3 lacked stop codons and stayed in frame with V and J; all others were non-productive. CDR3 was defined by IMGT convention, running from the second conserved V-encoded cysteine to the conserved J-encoded phenylalanine. Sequences without an unambiguous match to a single V gene segment were excluded from the earlier analysis of 450 to 650 of the donors. In an earlier analysis of a few hundred of the donors, V segments were called functional above 56.7% productive rearrangements and were called segregating when the between-donor standard deviation exceeded 5%. A statistical classification framework was built for diagnosing cytomegalovirus status from the catalog of TCR beta chain sequences. In a later analysis, TCR nucleotide sequences were compared against IMGT/GENE-DB human TR gene sequences so that V and J genes could be assigned. The TCRdist pipeline was used in a later analysis to assign CDR3 sequences and most-parsimonious VDJ recombination scenarios. A later analysis defined each TCR beta chain by its CDR3 amino acid sequence plus V-gene family, and excluded reads lacking a unique V-gene family. As a way to deal with suspected cross-contamination and a sequencing artifact, a later analysis dropped 640 or so nucleotide sequences that were highly shared and had low generation probability. A later analysis calculated a clonal expansion index for each public chain from normalized within-repertoire ranks of inferred template counts. In a later analysis, generation probabilities were computed using a VDJ recombination model fitted to out-of-frame rearrangements, and the results were checked against IGoR. A later analysis scored TCR-TCR, TCR-HLA and TCR-CMV co-occurrence with hypergeometric tests, applying a repertoire-size bias correction to TCR pairs. A later analysis estimated false discovery rates by permuting HLA or CMV assignments 20 times. In a later analysis, co-occurring TCRs were grouped with DBSCAN, and TCRdist sequence similarity was added when clustering was performed within HLA-allele-positive subsets. Co-occurrence clustering excluded repertoires with fewer than 30,000 or more than 120,000 public chains, plus five with anomalous nucleotide sharing. In TCRdb, the immuneACCESS table is reduced to in-frame sequences with V and J assigned. These tables do not hold every clone; where another copy was compared, an unresolved V gene accounts for under half, and the others remain unexplained. That table furnishes V, J and clone size, whereas the DNA furnished D and trimming. In this sample the table shows 110,000 to 150,000 clones, roughly 80% of which occur a single time. The ten largest clonotypes hold over 6.5% of the sample.

Input material: PBMCs. This TCR was sampled from a man aged 40-49 years in good health and CMV-seropositive.

The CDR3 region has the sequence CASSPLGAYGYTF. The DNA sequence is TGTGCCAGTAGTCCCCTGGGGGCTTATGGCTACACCTTC. In this chain, TRBV19 is recombined with TRBJ1-2; tentative D gene TRBD1, with 6 bases matching. The CDR3 contains 13 residues, cysteine and phenylalanine counted. The read is trimmed to its CDR3 DNA, 39 bases read in frame from base 1. A distance of 12 bases separates the germline ends of V and J, which lose 5 bases and 5 bases respectively. The germline V gene (reference sequence) provides CDR1 LNHDA and CDR2 SQIVND.